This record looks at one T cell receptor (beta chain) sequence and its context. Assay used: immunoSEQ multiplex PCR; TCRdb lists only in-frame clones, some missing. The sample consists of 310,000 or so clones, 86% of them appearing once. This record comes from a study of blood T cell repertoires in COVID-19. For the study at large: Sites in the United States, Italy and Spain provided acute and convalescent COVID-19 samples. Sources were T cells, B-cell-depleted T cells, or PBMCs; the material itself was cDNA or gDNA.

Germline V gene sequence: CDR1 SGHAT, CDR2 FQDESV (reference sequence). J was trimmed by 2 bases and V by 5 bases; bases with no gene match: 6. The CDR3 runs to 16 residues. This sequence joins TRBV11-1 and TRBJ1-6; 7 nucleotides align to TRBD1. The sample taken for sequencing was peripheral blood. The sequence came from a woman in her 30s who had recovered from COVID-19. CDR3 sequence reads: CASSIQGQPYNSPLHF. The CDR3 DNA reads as TGTGCCAGCAGCATACAGGGGCAACCCTATAATTCACCCCTCCACTTT.